Each of the 23 T cell receptor beta chains below was sequenced from the same sample in a study of blood T cell repertoires in COVID-19. The method was immunoSEQ multiplex PCR; TCRdb's version includes in-frame clones alone and lacks a portion of them. This table has about 140,000 clones, roughly 84% appearing once. The sequencing input was peripheral blood. The receptors shown here come from a human donor in a cohort sampled during active COVID-19.

The J gene is TRBJ1-1, the V gene TRBV6-4; D uncertain. The CDR3 is made up of 14 amino acids. V was shortened by 7 bases and J by 3 bases, with 15 bases between the two germline ends. CDR1 is MRHNA and CDR2 is SNTAGT in the germline V gene. This CDR3 is CASKYVTSDTEAFF. Here the CDR3 DNA reads TGTGCCAGCAAGTACGTCACTTCGGACACTGAAGCTTTCTTT.

This chain joins TRBV5-1 and TRBJ1-1; 7 nucleotides match TRBD1. Trimming at V came to 3 bases and at J to 4 bases, leaving 9 bases not matched to a gene. The CDR3 is 15 residues long. Germline CDR1 reads SGHRS; CDR2 reads YFSETQ. The CDR3 is CASSYFDRAPTEAFF. The CDR3 region has the DNA TGCGCCAGCAGCTACTTCGACAGGGCGCCCACTGAAGCTTTCTTT. The full variable domain, in which reference TRBV5-1 and TRBJ1-1 provide the parts outside the CDR3, is KAGVTQTPRYLIKTRGQQVTLSCSPISGHRSVSWYQQTPGQGLQFLFEYFSETQRNKGNFPGRFSGRQFSNSRSEMNVSTLELGDSALYLCASSYFDRAPTEAFFGQGTRLTVV.

This clone came up once. The rearrangement joins TRBV28 to TRBJ1-5, with 9 bases fitting TRBD1. Trimming cost V 6 bases and J 6 bases; bases outside gene matches: 6. This CDR3 is built from 14 residues. Germline values: CDR1 MDHEN, CDR2 SYDVKM. CDR3 coding DNA: TGTGCCAGCAGCGAACAGGGGGCAAGTCAGCCCCAGCATTTT. Translating it yields CASSEQGASQPQHF.

The table lists this clone with a few counts. The V call is TRBV2, the J call TRBJ2-7, with a weak D call TRBD1 (6 bases). V lost 2 bases and J 5 bases, leaving 19 bases between the germline ends. The germline CDR1 and CDR2 sequences are SNHLY and FYNNEI. This CDR3 is 16 amino acids long. The CDR3 DNA sequence: TGTGCCAGCAGTGAACAGCTTGTTATTTCAGGGGACGAGCAGTACTTC. This encodes CASSEQLVISGDEQYF.

This clone showed up just a few times. J is TRBJ1-6 and V is TRBV25-1, with TRBD1 matching over 8 bases. The J segment lost 7 bases and the V segment lost 1 base, leaving 3 bases of the junction unmatched. This CDR3 has 15 amino acids. CDR1 and CDR2 (germline): MGHDK, SYGVNS. CDR3 residues: CASSELGTGNSPLHF. Here the CDR3 DNA reads TGTGCCAGCAGTGAATTAGGGACAGGAAATTCACCCCTCCACTTT.

The chain is built from TRBV19 and TRBJ2-1; 10 nucleotides align to TRBD2. This CDR3 has 15 residues. The V and J ends lost 3 bases and 7 bases, in that order; junction bases with no gene match: 6. Germline V gives CDR1 LNHDA, CDR2 SQIVND (reference sequence). The CDR3 nucleotides are TGTGCCAGTAGTATTAGCGGGGGGCTTGGAAATGAGCAGTTCTTC. It yields the protein CASSISGGLGNEQFF.

This clone was detected only a few times. This chain links TRBV3-1 (or the pseudogene TRBV3-2) with TRBJ2-2; 11 nucleotides match TRBD1. The CDR3 has 13 residues. CDR1 LGHDT and CDR2 YNNKEL come from the germline V gene (reference sequence). V was pared by 6 bases and J by 6 bases, with 0 bases of the junction left unmatched. The CDR3 loop is CASRGQGAGELFF. The CDR3 coding sequence is TGTGCCAGCAGGGGACAGGGGGCCGGGGAGCTGTTTTTT.

In its sample, this clone was seen once. J is TRBJ1-3 and V is TRBV7-2; 7 nucleotides align to TRBD1. Germline V gives CDR1 SGHTA, CDR2 FQGNSA. CDR3 length equals 16 residues. Trimming removed 8 bases from V and 3 bases from J; junction bases left unmatched: 13. CDR3 residues: CASVRTRGASGNTIYF. DNA of the CDR3: TGTGCCAGCGTTCGTACCAGGGGGGCGAGTGGAAACACCATATATTTT.

Here the CDR3 reads CASSSRFAQGTEAFF. CDR3 nucleotide sequence: TGCGCCAGCAGCTCCAGGTTTGCCCAAGGCACTGAAGCTTTCTTT. The chain recombines TRBV5-1 with TRBJ1-1; D gene ambiguous. The ends were cut back, 3 bases at V and 4 bases at J, with 16 bases in the middle. CDR1 and CDR2 from the germline V gene are SGHRS and YFSETQ. The CDR3 spans 15 residues.

The V call is TRBV3-1 (or the pseudogene TRBV3-2), the J call TRBJ2-3; a possible D gene is TRBD1 (5 bases). The CDR3 is made up of 14 amino acids. Germline V lookup: CDR1 LGHDT, CDR2 YNNKEL (reference sequence). V lost 2 bases to trimming and J lost 2 bases, with 8 bases between them. CDR3: CASSQQGFTDTQYF. The CDR3 coding sequence is TGTGCCAGCAGCCAACAGGGATTCACAGATACGCAGTATTTT.

The rearrangement joins TRBV2 to TRBJ2-2; 8 nucleotides line up with TRBD1. J was trimmed by 5 bases and V by 3 bases; bases with no gene match: 11. The CDR3 loop spans 17 amino acids. The germline V gene has CDR1 SNHLY and CDR2 FYNNEI. The CDR3 nucleotides are TGTGCCAGCAGTGATATCGGAGACAGGGGTTCGACCGGGGAGCTGTTTTTT. Amino acids: CASSDIGDRGSTGELFF.

This clone was observed a handful of times. The chain recombines TRBV2 with TRBJ1-5, with 8 bases lining up with TRBD1. The junction had 5 bases not matched to a gene; V was cut back by 7 bases and J by 0 bases. Germline values: CDR1 SNHLY, CDR2 FYNNEI. This CDR3 is built from 15 residues. CDR3: CASNLDRVSNQPQHF. The CDR3, as DNA: TGTGCCAGCAATCTGGACAGGGTTAGCAATCAGCCCCAGCATTTT.

The CDR3 is CASSLPRGNSPLHF. CDR3 nucleotides: TGTGCCAGCAGCTTACCCAGGGGAAATTCACCCCTCCACTTT. The gene calls are TRBV5-5 and TRBJ1-6; possible D gene TRBD1, 6 bases. With 2 bases removed from V and 7 bases from J, the gap between germline ends came to 10 bases. CDR1 and CDR2 (germline): SGHKS, YYEKEE (reference sequence). CDR3 length equals 14 residues.

The chain combines TRBV6-6 with TRBJ1-3, with D maybe TRBD1 (5 bases). Germline V gene sequence: CDR1 MNHNY, CDR2 SVGAGI (reference sequence). The length of the CDR3 is 15 residues. The V and J ends lost 4 bases and 0 bases respectively, with 10 bases between them. In nucleotides, the CDR3 is TGTGCCAGCAGTTCCTTGGGACTCTCTGGAAACACCATATATTTT. As protein: CASSSLGLSGNTIYF.

The chain uses TRBV3-1 (or the pseudogene TRBV3-2) and TRBJ1-4; the match to TRBD1 covers 7 bases. CDR1 and CDR2 from the germline V gene are LGHDT and YNNKEL (reference sequence). V lost 4 bases, J lost 4 bases, and 6 bases stayed unmatched. CDR3 size: 15 residues. CDR3 nucleotide sequence: TGTGCCAGCAGCCGCGTGGCAGGGGGTAATGAAAAACTGTTTTTT. Its protein product is CASSRVAGGNEKLFF.

This chain connects TRBV4-1 to TRBJ2-1; 7 nucleotides line up with TRBD1. CDR3 length: 13 amino acids. J gave up 5 bases and V 8 bases, and 6 bases lay outside the gene matches. CDR1 is MGHRA and CDR2 is YSYEKL in the germline V gene. The CDR3 protein is CASRLQGNNEQFF. DNA for the CDR3: TGCGCCAGCCGACTACAGGGGAACAATGAGCAGTTCTTC.

J is TRBJ2-7 and V is TRBV7-2; TRBD1 matches 7 bases. Germline CDR1 reads SGHTA; CDR2 reads FQGNSA. The CDR3 extends over 13 amino acids. V shed 5 bases, J shed 2 bases, and the junction held 3 bases outside the gene matches. CDR3 sequence reads: CASSRGRAYEQYF. The CDR3 DNA reads as TGTGCCAGCAGCAGGGGGCGCGCCTACGAGCAGTACTTC.

This rearrangement joins TRBV5-8 to TRBJ1-1, with 7 bases lining up with TRBD1. Germline CDR1 and CDR2: SGHTS and YDEGEE. This CDR3 has 15 residues. Unmatched junction bases numbered 9, after V lost 1 base and J lost 6 bases. The CDR3 here is CASSLFPRGLSEAFF. CDR3 bases: TGTGCCAGCAGCTTGTTTCCCAGGGGGTTATCTGAAGCTTTCTTT.

The chain links TRBV5-6 to TRBJ2-3, with TRBD2 matching over 7 bases. This CDR3 is 15 amino acids long. Losses at the gene ends were 5 bases for V and 5 bases for J; bases not matched to a gene: 11. Looked up from germline, CDR1 is SGHDT and CDR2 is YYEEEE. CDR3 sequence reads: CASSSWGGAIDTQYF. Written as DNA, the CDR3 is TGTGCCAGCAGTTCTTGGGGAGGGGCCATAGATACGCAGTATTTT.

This rearrangement joins TRBV15 to TRBJ1-3, with TRBD1 identical over 9 bases. The CDR3 extends over 16 amino acids. Germline trimming cut 9 bases from V and 6 bases from J; bases unmatched to any gene: 15. Germline loops: CDR1 LNHNV, CDR2 YYDKDF (reference sequence). The CDR3 loop reads CATAPSWTGVENTIYF. CDR3 bases: TGTGCCACGGCTCCGTCCTGGACAGGGGTAGAAAACACCATATATTTT.

The V and J genes are TRBV6-2 or TRBV6-3 and TRBJ2-7, with D maybe TRBD1 (5 bases). Germline CDR1 reads MNHEY; CDR2 reads SVGEGT. The CDR3 consists of 12 residues. V was shortened by 4 bases and J by 4 bases, with 8 bases between the two germline ends. The CDR3 DNA reads TGTGCCAGCAGTTTCAGGGTTTACGAGCAGTACTTC. Translated, it gives CASSFRVYEQYF.

In this sample, this clone turned up once. The gene calls are TRBV29-1 and TRBJ1-4, with TRBD1 identical over 8 bases. V gave up 7 bases and J gave up 2 bases; unmatched junction bases: 6. Germline values: CDR1 SQVTM, CDR2 ANQGSEA. The CDR3 is 14 amino acids. The CDR3 DNA reads TGCAGCGCCGGGGGACAGGCCACTAATGAAAAACTGTTTTTT. This encodes CSAGGQATNEKLFF.

The chain is built from TRBV2 and TRBJ2-2, with TRBD1 matching over 7 bases. This CDR3 is 14 amino acids long. After removal of 6 bases from V and 4 bases from J, the junction contained 5 bases not matched to a gene. From germline, CDR1 is SNHLY and CDR2 FYNNEI. The CDR3 DNA is TGTGCCAGCAGATCGGACAGGTCCACCGGGGAGCTGTTTTTT. Its translation: CASRSDRSTGELFF.